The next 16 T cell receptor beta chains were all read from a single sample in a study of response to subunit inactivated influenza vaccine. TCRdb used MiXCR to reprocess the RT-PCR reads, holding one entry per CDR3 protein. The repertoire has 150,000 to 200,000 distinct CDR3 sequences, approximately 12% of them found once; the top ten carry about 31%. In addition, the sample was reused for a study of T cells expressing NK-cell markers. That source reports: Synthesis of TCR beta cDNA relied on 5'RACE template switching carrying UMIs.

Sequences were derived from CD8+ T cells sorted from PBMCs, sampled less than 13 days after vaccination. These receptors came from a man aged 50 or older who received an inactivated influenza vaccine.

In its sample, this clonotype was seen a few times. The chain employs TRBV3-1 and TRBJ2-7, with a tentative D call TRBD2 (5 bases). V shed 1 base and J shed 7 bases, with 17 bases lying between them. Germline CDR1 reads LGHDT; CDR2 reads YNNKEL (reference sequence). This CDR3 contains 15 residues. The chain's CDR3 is CASSQVWGRRREQYF. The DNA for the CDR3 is TGTGCCAGCAGCCAAGTTTGGGGTCGGCGGAGGGAGCAGTACTTC.

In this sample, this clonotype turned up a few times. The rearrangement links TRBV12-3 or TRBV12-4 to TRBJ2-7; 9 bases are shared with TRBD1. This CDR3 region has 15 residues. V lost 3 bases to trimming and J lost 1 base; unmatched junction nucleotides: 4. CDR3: CASSFLGTGSYEQYF. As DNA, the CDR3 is TGTGCCAGCAGTTTCCTTGGGACAGGGTCCTACGAGCAGTACTTC.

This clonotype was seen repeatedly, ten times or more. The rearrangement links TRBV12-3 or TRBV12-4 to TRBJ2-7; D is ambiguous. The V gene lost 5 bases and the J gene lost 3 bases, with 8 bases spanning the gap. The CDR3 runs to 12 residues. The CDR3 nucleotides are TGTGCCAGCAGTGGAAATTACTACGAGCAGTACTTC. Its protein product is CASSGNYYEQYF.

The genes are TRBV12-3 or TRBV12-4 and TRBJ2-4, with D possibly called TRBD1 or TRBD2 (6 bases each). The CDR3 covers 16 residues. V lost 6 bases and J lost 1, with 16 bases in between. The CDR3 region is CASSRDGGLAKNIQYF. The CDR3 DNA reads TGTGCCAGCAGCCGCGATGGGGGGCTGGCCAAAAACATTCAGTACTTC.

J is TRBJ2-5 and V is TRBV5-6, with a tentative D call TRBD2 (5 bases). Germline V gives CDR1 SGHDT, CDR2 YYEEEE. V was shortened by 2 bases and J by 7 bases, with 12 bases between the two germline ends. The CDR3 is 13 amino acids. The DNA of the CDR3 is TGTGCCAGCAGCTTCGGGTCGGGATGGACCCAGTACTTC. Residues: CASSFGSGWTQYF.

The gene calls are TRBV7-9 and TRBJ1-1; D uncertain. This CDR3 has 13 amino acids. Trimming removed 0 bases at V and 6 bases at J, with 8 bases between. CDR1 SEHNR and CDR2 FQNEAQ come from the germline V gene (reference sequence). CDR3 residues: CASSLAPAAEAFF. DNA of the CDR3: TGTGCCAGCAGCTTAGCGCCCGCGGCTGAAGCTTTCTTT.

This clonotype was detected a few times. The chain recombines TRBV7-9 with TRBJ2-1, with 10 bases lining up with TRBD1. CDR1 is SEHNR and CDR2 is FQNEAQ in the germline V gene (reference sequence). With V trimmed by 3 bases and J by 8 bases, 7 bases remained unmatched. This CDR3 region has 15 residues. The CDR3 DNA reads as TGTGCCAGCAGCTTCCGGGGGACAGGGGAGGATGAGCAGTTCTTC. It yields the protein CASSFRGTGEDEQFF.

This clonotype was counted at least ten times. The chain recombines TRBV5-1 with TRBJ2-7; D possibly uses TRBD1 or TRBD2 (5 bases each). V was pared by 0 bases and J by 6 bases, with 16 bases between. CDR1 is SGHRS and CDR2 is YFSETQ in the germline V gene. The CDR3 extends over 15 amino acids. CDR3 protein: CASSLVVGDLAEQYF. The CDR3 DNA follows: TGCGCCAGCAGCTTGGTGGTCGGGGACCTCGCCGAGCAGTACTTC.

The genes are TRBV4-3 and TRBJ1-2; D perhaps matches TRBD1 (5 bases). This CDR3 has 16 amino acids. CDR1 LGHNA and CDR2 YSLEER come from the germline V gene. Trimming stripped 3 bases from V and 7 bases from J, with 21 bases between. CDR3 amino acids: CASSQSLGPGATGYTF. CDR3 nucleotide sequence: TGCGCCAGCAGCCAGAGTTTGGGTCCCGGGGCCACTGGCTACACCTTC.

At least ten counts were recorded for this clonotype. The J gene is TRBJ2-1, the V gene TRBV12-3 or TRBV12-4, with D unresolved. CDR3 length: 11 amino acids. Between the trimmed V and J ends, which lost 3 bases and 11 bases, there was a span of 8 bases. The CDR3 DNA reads TGTGCCAGCAGTTTTTCCGCTCAGCAGTTCTTC. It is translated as CASSFSAQQFF.

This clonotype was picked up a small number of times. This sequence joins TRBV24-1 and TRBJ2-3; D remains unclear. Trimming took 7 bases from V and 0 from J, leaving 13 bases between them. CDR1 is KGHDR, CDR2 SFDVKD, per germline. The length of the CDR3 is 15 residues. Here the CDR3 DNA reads TGTGCCACCAGCCCCGGACCGGCTAGCACAGATACGCAGTATTTT. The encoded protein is CATSPGPASTDTQYF.

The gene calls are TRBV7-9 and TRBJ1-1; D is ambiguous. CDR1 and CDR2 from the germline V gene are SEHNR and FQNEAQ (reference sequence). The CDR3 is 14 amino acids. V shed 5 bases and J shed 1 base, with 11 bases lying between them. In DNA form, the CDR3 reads TGTGCCAGCAGCCCCTGGTACGGGAACACTGAAGCTTTCTTT. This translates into CASSPWYGNTEAFF.

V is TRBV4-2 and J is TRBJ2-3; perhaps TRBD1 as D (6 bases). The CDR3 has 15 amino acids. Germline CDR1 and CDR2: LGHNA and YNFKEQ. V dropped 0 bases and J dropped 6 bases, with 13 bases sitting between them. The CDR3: CASSQDLQGLDTQYF. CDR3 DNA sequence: TGTGCCAGCAGCCAAGATTTACAGGGATTGGATACGCAGTATTTT.

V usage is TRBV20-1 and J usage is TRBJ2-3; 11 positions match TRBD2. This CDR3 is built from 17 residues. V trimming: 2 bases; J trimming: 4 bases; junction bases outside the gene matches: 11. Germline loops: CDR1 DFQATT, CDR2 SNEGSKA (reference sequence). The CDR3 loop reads CSARPRTSGSLPDTQYF. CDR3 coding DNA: TGCAGTGCTAGACCTCGAACTAGCGGGAGCTTGCCAGATACGCAGTATTTT.

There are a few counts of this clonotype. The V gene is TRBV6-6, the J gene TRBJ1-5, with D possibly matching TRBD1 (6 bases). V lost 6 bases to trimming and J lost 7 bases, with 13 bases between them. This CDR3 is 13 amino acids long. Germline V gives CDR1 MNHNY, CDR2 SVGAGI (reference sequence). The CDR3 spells CASSSHDRQPQHF. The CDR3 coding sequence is TGTGCCAGCAGCTCCCATGACAGGCAGCCCCAGCATTTT.

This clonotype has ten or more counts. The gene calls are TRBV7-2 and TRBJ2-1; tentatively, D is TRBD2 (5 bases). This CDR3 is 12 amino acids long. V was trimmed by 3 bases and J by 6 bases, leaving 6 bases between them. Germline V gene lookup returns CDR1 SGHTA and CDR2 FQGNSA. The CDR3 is CASSFGVNEQFF. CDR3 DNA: TGTGCCAGCAGCTTCGGGGTCAATGAGCAGTTCTTC.